Shown below are 12 T cell receptor beta chains from a single sample sequenced in a study of read filtering for tumor transcriptome and immune sequencing. The library was built from roughly 400 ng RNA with molecular barcoded adaptors for alpha/delta and beta/gamma chains. MiXCR, applied by TCRdb to the reads, yields one record per CDR3 protein. The sample has over 45,000 distinct CDR3 sequences, about 20% seen once. Sequencing used a population of CD138-negative cells sorted from bone marrow. All receptors derive from a donor at least 40 years old with multiple myeloma.

The table lists this clonotype with a few counts. The chain uses TRBV7-2 and TRBJ1-2; no clear D gene. From germline, CDR1 is SGHTA and CDR2 FQGNSA. The CDR3 consists of 12 residues. V was cut by 2 bases and J by 6 bases, with 7 bases left in between. The DNA of the CDR3 is TGTGCCAGCAGCTTAATGTTTGATGGCTACACCTTC. Translation: CASSLMFDGYTF.

This clonotype has at least ten counts. The rearrangement links TRBV11-2 to TRBJ2-5; either TRBD1 or TRBD2 may fit D (5 bases each). Germline V gene data show CDR1 as SGHAT and CDR2 as FQNNGV. Trimming pared 3 bases from V and 3 bases from J, leaving 11 bases between. This CDR3 comprises 14 residues. CDR3 in DNA: TGTGCCAGCAGCTTTGGGGACGGCAAAGAGACCCAGTACTTC. It encodes CASSFGDGKETQYF. The full variable domain, completed using reference TRBV11-2 and TRBJ2-5, is EAGVAQSPRYKIIEKRQSVAFWCNPISGHATLYWYQQILGQGPKLLIQFQNNGVVDDSQLPKDRFSAERLKGVDSTLKIQPAKLEDSAVYLCASSFGDGKETQYFGPGTRLLVL.

CDR3 loop: CASGFATDRHTDTQYF. In DNA form, the CDR3 reads TGTGCTAGTGGTTTTGCTACGGACAGGCACACAGATACGCAGTATTTT. The chain combines TRBV12-5 with TRBJ2-3, with 7 bases that match TRBD1. V was clipped by 3 bases and J by 2 bases; unmatched bases: 8. The length of the CDR3 is 16 residues. Germline lookup yields CDR1 LGHNT and CDR2 FRNRAP.

This clonotype was counted at least ten times. The rearrangement joins TRBV4-1 to TRBJ2-7, with TRBD1 as a possible D gene (6 bases). Germline lookup yields CDR1 MGHRA and CDR2 YSYEKL. The CDR3 consists of 16 residues. V lost 1 base and J 3 bases, leaving 16 bases between the germline ends. The CDR3 bases are TGCGCCAGCAGCCAAGGCCCAGGGGTAGGGTACTACGAGCAGTACTTC. Translated, it gives CASSQGPGVGYYEQYF.

This clonotype has a count of ten or more. This rearrangement joins TRBV30 to TRBJ2-1; D not certain. From germline, CDR1 is GTSNPN and CDR2 SVGIG (reference sequence). The CDR3 covers 12 residues. V shed 5 bases and J shed 6 bases, with 11 bases lying between them. CDR3 sequence: CAWSPAPNEQFF. The CDR3 nucleotides read TGTGCCTGGTCCCCAGCTCCCAATGAGCAGTTCTTC.

This clonotype was seen at least ten times. V usage is TRBV28 and J usage is TRBJ2-7; perhaps D is TRBD1 or TRBD2 (6 bases each). Germline CDR1 and CDR2: MDHEN and SYDVKM. This CDR3 region has 14 residues. V gave up 1 base and J gave up 3 bases, with 10 bases separating them. For the CDR3, the DNA is TGTGCCAGCAGTTTATTAGGGGGAGGCTACGAGCAGTACTTC. Translating gives CASSLLGGGYEQYF.

This clonotype was recorded at least ten times. CDR3 region: CSALAGISSYNEQFF. In nucleotides, the CDR3 is TGCAGTGCCCTAGCGGGGATAAGCTCCTACAATGAGCAGTTCTTC. V is TRBV20-1 and J is TRBJ2-1, with 9 bases that match TRBD2. The germline CDR1 and CDR2 sequences are DFQATT and SNEGSKA (reference sequence). This CDR3 comprises 15 residues. V was clipped by 6 bases and J by 0 bases; unmatched bases: 6.

The table lists this clonotype with many counts. This rearrangement joins TRBV9 to TRBJ2-3; the D gene is possibly TRBD2 (6 bases). CDR1 is SGDLS, CDR2 YYNGEE, per germline. This CDR3 has 13 amino acids. Trimming stripped 4 bases from V and 2 bases from J, with 8 bases between. CDR3 sequence reads: CASSRDFTDTQYF. CDR3 DNA sequence: TGTGCCAGCAGCAGGGACTTCACAGATACGCAGTATTTT.

This clonotype occurred many times. The limits of the CDR3 on the DNA are not certain, so only TCRdb's listed CDR3 is given. The chain has TRBV24-1 and TRBJ1-1. CDR1 and CDR2 (germline): KGHDR, SFDVKD. Inclusive of both ends, the CDR3 amounts to 14 amino acids. CDR3 sequence: CATSTSEQHTEAFF.

This clonotype occurred many times. J is TRBJ2-1 and V is TRBV28, with TRBD2 matching over 8 bases. The germline gives CDR1 MDHEN, CDR2 SYDVKM. CDR3 length equals 17 residues. J gave up 2 bases and V 2 bases, and 8 bases lay outside the gene matches. In nucleotides, the CDR3 is TGTGCCAGCAGTTTAACGATAGCGGGGACTACCTACAATGAGCAGTTCTTC. It is translated as CASSLTIAGTTYNEQFF.

As for this clonotype: A junction boundary mismatches the germline segment, possibly from a read error. The V call is TRBV28, the J call TRBJ2-7; 8 bases map to TRBD1. The length of the CDR3 is 14 residues. The germline V gene has CDR1 MDHEN and CDR2 SYDVKM. The DNA of the CDR3 is TGTGTCAGCAGCTTAAGACAGGGGTCCTACGAGCAGTACTTC. This translates into CVSSLRQGSYEQYF.

This clonotype came up many times. The rearrangement joins TRBV12-3 or TRBV12-4 to TRBJ1-4; no firm D call. Trimming shortened V by 5 bases and J by 14 bases, and 15 bases separated the two germline ends. The CDR3 spans 12 residues. The DNA of the CDR3 is TGTGCCAGCAGTGGGGTCCCCACGGTTCTGTTTTTT. It specifies CASSGVPTVLFF.